This T cell receptor (beta chain) emerged from a study of cytomegalovirus exposure and HLA in healthy donors. About the study: Roughly four fifths of 398 genotyped donors fell in the Caucasian-associated ancestry cluster.

V trimming: 2 bases; J trimming: 2 bases; junction bases outside the gene matches: 0. From germline, CDR1 is SGHDN and CDR2 FVKESK. This CDR3 comprises 14 residues. 60 Vbeta and 13 Jbeta primers were used in PCR. Assay used: immunoSEQ multiplex PCR; TCRdb lists only in-frame clones, some missing. The profile shows some 67,000 clones, about 71% of them singletons. The clonotype was recovered from a man aged 60 to 69 in good health and CMV-seropositive. The chain carries TRBV14 and TRBJ2-1, with 7 bases lining up with TRBD1. The sequencing sample was made of PBMCs. For the CDR3, the DNA is TGTGCCAGCAGCCAACAGGGGGCCTACAATGAGCAGTTCTTC. Translated: CASSQQGAYNEQFF.